This T cell receptor (beta chain) was found in a study of beta chain features in type 1 diabetes (dated by TCRdb to between 2018 and 2020). Background for the entire study: Mean age, gender distribution, total cell number and subset yield did not differ between patients and healthy donors. Whereas all 28 donors provided naive and central memory subsets, regulatory and stem cell-like memory subsets were isolated from just 8 patients and roughly eight healthy donors. A total of approximately 99,000,000 sorted cells were examined across all samples, and RNA yield correlated strongly with the number of cells per subset. In the study, TCRB repertoires of sorted circulating CD4+ T cell subsets from recently diagnosed type 1 diabetes patients were compared with those of matched healthy donors.

The entire isolated RNA was reverse transcribed using the High Capacity cDNA Reverse Transcription Kit, and thus expressed TCRB transcripts were sequenced. Deep immunoSEQ sequencing was performed on naive, central memory and regulatory T cell samples, with an average of roughly 3.3 million total reads per sample. Sorted cells were lysed in RLT buffer, and RNA was extracted using DNase-treated RNeasy Micro or Mini kits according to cell number. To prevent cross-contamination, every cell subset was processed on its own, while patient and healthy donor samples were processed together. Using the immunoSEQ multiplex PCR, TCRB sequences were amplified from cDNA into 87-bp fragments spanning the CDR3 region. Sequencing of the amplicons was performed on the Illumina HiSeq platform. The published analysis was carried out like this. Synthetic template baselines were used to correct PCR bias computationally, reads within Hamming distance 2 were collapsed together, and singletons that could not be merged were discarded. Reads were aligned to IMGT to assign V, D and J genes, CDR3 length, and insertions or deletions at six rearrangement sites. Within each subset, clonotype counts were normalized to the number of sorted cells before true diversity and Gini coefficients were calculated with the tcR R package. The overlap coefficient, calculated on TCRB nucleotide sequences, was used to measure repertoire sharing. Out-of-frame TCRB sequences from naive cells were analyzed to stand in for the pre-selection repertoire. TCRdb took over this immuneACCESS table, retaining in-frame rearrangements with V and J assigned. Such tables are incomplete; in checked studies, under half of the missing clones stem from an unresolved V gene, and the remainder is unexplained. The V and J calls and the clone size are those of that table, but D and trimming were determined from the DNA. For this sample the table gives 900,000 or so clones, of which 17% were detected only once. The ten largest make up roughly 0.025% of the sample.

Deletion took 3 bases off V and 0 bases off J, with a span of 15 bases between the germline ends. Reading from cysteine to phenylalanine, the CDR3 counts 17 amino acids. Of all the DNA, just the CDR3 is kept, 51 bases in frame from base 1. Per the germline V gene, KGHSH is the CDR1 and LQKENI is the CDR2. Paper-wide results and their limitations: Only small numbers of individuals were included in the HLA sub-analyses, which left unresolved whether HLA type had any influence on TCRB rearrangement. Sequencing cDNA rather than genomic DNA could over-represent highly expressing activated cells, although activation and CD3 levels did not differ between groups. Patients with type 1 diabetes made fewer insertions and deleted more nucleotides at VDJ recombination sites, implying thymic rearrangement abnormalities. Shorter templates might have been favored by PCR, but patient and control samples were amplified and corrected together, so both groups would have been affected equally by any skew. The naive, central memory and regulatory TCRB repertoires appeared to resemble one another more closely among patients than among healthy donors. A moderate but significant shortening of TCRB CDR3 length was observed in type 1 diabetes patients in all four CD4+ subsets.

This clone was detected only a few times. Its cognate antigen has yet to be identified. No base qualities exist here, and no much larger clone lies one base off it. Each donor gave one peripheral blood draw, averaging approximately 110 mL, which was collected into heparinised tubes. Naive, central memory, regulatory and stem cell-like memory CD4+ T cells were sorted on a BD FACSAria II using a panel including CD45RO, CCR7, CD25, CD127, CD95 and CD27. A purity above 95% was achieved for all sorted populations. PBMCs were isolated immediately by Lymphoprep density gradient centrifugation and stained directly without culture. So that batch effects would be minimized, each experiment stained and sorted samples in pairs, pairing one healthy donor with one patient.

The sequence was obtained from a woman under 30 in good health. The chain was built from TRBV18 and TRBJ1-3; too little of a D gene remains to name it. The source material was naive CD4+ T cells from blood. The cell subset or site label, read with the paper, signifies: true naive CD4+ T cells. The nucleotides read TGTGCCAGCTCACCGAATCTCCCGACAAACTCTGGAAACACCATATATTTT. Its coded protein is CASSPNLPTNSGNTIYF.